Each of the 8 T cell receptor beta chains below was sequenced from the same sample in a study of response to subunit inactivated influenza vaccine (dated 2018 in TCRdb). The method behind the library was RT-PCR. The data were produced on an Illumina HiSeq 2500. The raw public reads went through TCRdb reprocessing: fastp at Q25, MiXCR clone calling, in-frame beta chains kept. Each entry merges the rows of one CDR3 protein and shows their most common DNA and genes. Within this sample are approximately 530,000 distinct CDR3 sequences, with around 7.9% of them counted one time only. Together, the top ten hold 13% of the sample. Specimen: PBMCs from blood, collected about 23 months after vaccination. The receptors originated from a man aged 45 to 75 who received an inactivated influenza vaccine. Donor details come from another sample of the same person, matched by shared clones.

At least ten counts were recorded for this clonotype. The chain joins TRBV10-3 to TRBJ2-1, with 9 bases lining up with TRBD2. Germline V lookup: CDR1 ENHRY, CDR2 SYGVKD. CDR3 length: 16 residues. V trimming: 2 bases; J trimming: 9 bases; junction bases outside the gene matches: 11. The CDR3 spells CAISEPPGLARGEQFF. The CDR3 DNA follows: TGTGCCATCAGTGAGCCACCCGGACTAGCGCGGGGTGAGCAGTTCTTC.

This clonotype was seen many times. V usage is TRBV5-1 and J usage is TRBJ2-7; no reliable D call. V was clipped by 4 bases and J by 5 bases, with 13 bases between them. CDR1 SGHRS and CDR2 YFSETQ come from the germline V gene. The CDR3 is 13 residues long. The CDR3: CASSPLGGDEQYF. The CDR3 DNA reads TGCGCCAGCAGCCCTTTAGGCGGTGACGAGCAGTACTTC.

The chain uses TRBV6-1 and TRBJ2-3; D not certain. The CDR3 runs 14 residues. Germline V CDR1 and CDR2: MNHNS, SASEGT. Trimming cost V 2 bases and J 0 bases, with 6 bases left between them. In DNA, the CDR3 is TGTGCCAGCAGTGAACTGGTTAGCACAGATACGCAGTATTTT. Translation gives CASSELVSTDTQYF.

This chain joins TRBV29-1 and TRBJ2-7; possibly TRBD1 or TRBD2 for D (5 bases each). CDR1 and CDR2 from the germline V gene are SQVTM and ANQGSEA. Trimming left V 3 bases short and J 0 bases short, with 12 bases between. This CDR3 spans 14 amino acids. CDR3 amino acids: CSVDMGVSSYEQYF. The CDR3 DNA is TGCAGCGTTGACATGGGGGTCTCCTCCTACGAGCAGTACTTC.

Regarding this clonotype: A junction end diverges from the germline sequence, so it may reflect a read error. The J gene is TRBJ2-1, the V gene TRBV7-2; TRBD2 aligns across 10 bases. The CDR3 is made up of 11 amino acids. Germline loops: CDR1 SGHTA, CDR2 FQGNSA. The DNA of the CDR3 is TGTGCCAGCAGCGTAGGGACTAGCGCGGTCTTC. Protein sequence: CASSVGTSAVF. Using reference TRBV7-2 and TRBJ2-1 for the parts outside the CDR3, the full variable domain is GAGVSQSPSNKVTEKGKDVELRCDPISGHTALYWYRQSLGQGLEFLIYFQGNSAPDKSGLPSDRFSAERTGGSVSTLTIQRTQQEDSAVYLCASSVGTSAVFGPGTRLTVL.

This clonotype was recorded many times. The chain joins TRBV24-1 to TRBJ2-7; the D is unclear. Germline V gene lookup returns CDR1 KGHDR and CDR2 SFDVKD. This CDR3 comprises 12 residues. V lost 5 bases to trimming and J lost 0 bases, with 4 bases between them. The CDR3 DNA is TGTGCCACCAGTGCAAACTCCTACGAGCAGTACTTC. Its protein product is CATSANSYEQYF.

This clonotype was seen ten or more times. CDR3 DNA sequence: TGCGCCAGCAGCTTGCGTCCAGGGTCCAATCAGCCCCAGCATTTT. Its translation is CASSLRPGSNQPQHF. This chain connects TRBV5-1 to TRBJ1-5; maybe TRBD1 (5 bases). This CDR3 spans 15 amino acids. Germline V CDR1 and CDR2: SGHRS, YFSETQ. V was pared by 1 base and J by 3 bases, with 11 bases between.

The CDR3 coding sequence is TGCGCCAGCAGCCACGGGACTGCAAGGGGAGATACGCAGTATTTT. Its protein is CASSHGTARGDTQYF. The chain joins TRBV5-1 to TRBJ2-3, with D possibly matching TRBD2 (6 bases). The CDR3 is made up of 15 amino acids. Germline V lookup: CDR1 SGHRS, CDR2 YFSETQ. V lost 4 bases, J lost 5 bases, and 17 bases lay in between.